The 4 T cell receptor beta chains below come from one sample, sequenced in a study of cytotoxic CD8 clonotypes in ibrutinib-treated CLL. Assay used: immunoSEQ multiplex PCR; TCRdb lists only in-frame clones, some missing. Seen here are under 200,000 clones, over 65% observed once, and the top ten hold roughly 2%. The sequencing here drew on PBMCs, taken after 12 months of ibrutinib treatment. These receptors came from a human donor with chronic lymphocytic leukemia.

The chain joins TRBV27 to TRBJ2-3; 9 nucleotides match TRBD1. This CDR3 has 16 residues. Germline CDR1 and CDR2: MNHEY and SMNVEV (reference sequence). V was pared by 5 bases and J by 3 bases, with 9 bases of the junction left unmatched. The CDR3 reads CASSRTGGAATDTQYF. CDR3 nucleotide sequence: TGTGCCAGCAGTAGAACAGGGGGCGCGGCGACAGATACGCAGTATTTT.

The J gene is TRBJ2-5, the V gene TRBV2; D remains unclear. Trimming left V 3 bases short and J 5 bases short, with 4 bases between. The CDR3 consists of 11 residues. Germline V gives CDR1 SNHLY, CDR2 FYNNEI. CDR3 region: CASSDEETQYF. DNA for the CDR3: TGTGCCAGCAGTGACGAGGAGACCCAGTACTTC. Filled out from reference TRBV2 and TRBJ2-5, the complete variable domain reads EPEVTQTPSHQVTQMGQEVILRCVPISNHLYFYWYRQILGQKVEFLVSFYNNEISEKSEIFDDQFSVERPDGSNFTLKIRSTKLEDSAMYFCASSDEETQYFGPGTRLLVL.

The V call is TRBV28, the J call TRBJ2-3, with TRBD2 matching 8 bases. There are 14 residues in the CDR3. Trimming at V came to 7 bases and at J to 2 bases, leaving 5 bases not matched to a gene. The germline V gene encodes CDR1 MDHEN and CDR2 SYDVKM. DNA for the CDR3: TGTGCCAGCACTAGCGGGTTATACACAGATACGCAGTATTTT. Translation gives CASTSGLYTDTQYF.

V gene TRBV28 combines with J gene TRBJ1-2; 9 bases are shared with TRBD1. The CDR3 extends over 14 amino acids. V lost 6 bases and J lost 4; bases outside the gene matches: 6. Germline CDR1 and CDR2: MDHEN and SYDVKM. Here the CDR3 DNA reads TGTGCCAGCAGACCCGGGACAGGGTTCTATGGCTACACCTTC. As protein: CASRPGTGFYGYTF.